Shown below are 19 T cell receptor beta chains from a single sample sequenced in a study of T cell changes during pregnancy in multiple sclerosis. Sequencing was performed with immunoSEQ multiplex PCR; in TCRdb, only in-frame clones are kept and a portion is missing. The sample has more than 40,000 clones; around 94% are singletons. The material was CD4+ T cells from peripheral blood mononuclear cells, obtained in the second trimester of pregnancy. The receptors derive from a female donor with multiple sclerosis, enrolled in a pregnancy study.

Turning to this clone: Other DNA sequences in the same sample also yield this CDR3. The CDR3 loop reads CASSYRGGTEAFF. The CDR3 coding sequence is TGTGCCAGCAGTTACCGGGGGGGGACTGAAGCTTTCTTT. This chain connects TRBV6-5 to TRBJ1-1; D may be TRBD1 (5 bases). The CDR3 spans 13 residues. Trimming cost V 2 bases and J 5 bases, with 9 bases left between them. The germline CDR1 and CDR2 sequences are MNHEY and SVGAGI.

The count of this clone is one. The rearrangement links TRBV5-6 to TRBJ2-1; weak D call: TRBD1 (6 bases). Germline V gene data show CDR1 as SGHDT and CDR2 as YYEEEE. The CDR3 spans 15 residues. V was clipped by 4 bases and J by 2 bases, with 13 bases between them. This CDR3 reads CASSLEGVPYNEQFF. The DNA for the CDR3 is TGTGCCAGCAGCCTAGAGGGGGTACCCTACAATGAGCAGTTCTTC. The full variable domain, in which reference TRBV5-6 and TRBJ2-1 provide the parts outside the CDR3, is DAGVTQSPTHLIKTRGQQVTLRCSPKSGHDTVSWYQQALGQGPQFIFQYYEEEERQRGNFPDRFSGHQFPNYSSELNVNALLLGDSALYLCASSLEGVPYNEQFFGPGTRLTVL.

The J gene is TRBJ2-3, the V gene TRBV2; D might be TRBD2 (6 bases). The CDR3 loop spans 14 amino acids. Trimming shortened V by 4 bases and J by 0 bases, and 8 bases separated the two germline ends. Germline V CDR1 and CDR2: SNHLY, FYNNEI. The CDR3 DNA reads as TGTGCCAGCAGTGCCGGGACTAGCACAGATACGCAGTATTTT. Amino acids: CASSAGTSTDTQYF. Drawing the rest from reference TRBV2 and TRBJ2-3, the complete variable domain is EPEVTQTPSHQVTQMGQEVILRCVPISNHLYFYWYRQILGQKVEFLVSFYNNEISEKSEIFDDQFSVERPDGSNFTLKIRSTKLEDSAMYFCASSAGTSTDTQYFGPGTRLTVL.

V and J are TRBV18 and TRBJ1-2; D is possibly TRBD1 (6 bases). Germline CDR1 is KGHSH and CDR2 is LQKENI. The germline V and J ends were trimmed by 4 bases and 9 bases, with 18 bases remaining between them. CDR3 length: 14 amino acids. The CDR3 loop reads CASSHPADRLRYTF. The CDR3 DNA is TGTGCCAGCTCACACCCAGCTGACAGGCTTCGCTACACCTTC.

The CDR3 protein is CASSAGLAGGLTDTQYF. For the CDR3, the DNA is TGTGCCAGCAGCGCAGGCCTAGCGGGGGGGCTGACAGATACGCAGTATTTT. V usage is TRBV7-2 and J usage is TRBJ2-3; 12 nucleotides match TRBD2. After removal of 5 bases from V and 3 bases from J, the junction contained 9 bases not matched to a gene. This CDR3 comprises 17 residues. Germline V gene data show CDR1 as SGHTA and CDR2 as FQGNSA.

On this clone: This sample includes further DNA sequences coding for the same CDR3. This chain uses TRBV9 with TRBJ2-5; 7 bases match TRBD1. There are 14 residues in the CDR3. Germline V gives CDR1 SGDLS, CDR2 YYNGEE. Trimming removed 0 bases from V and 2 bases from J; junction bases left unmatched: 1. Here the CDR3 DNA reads TGTGCCAGCAGCGTAGGGACAGGTCAAGAGACCCAGTACTTC. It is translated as CASSVGTGQETQYF.

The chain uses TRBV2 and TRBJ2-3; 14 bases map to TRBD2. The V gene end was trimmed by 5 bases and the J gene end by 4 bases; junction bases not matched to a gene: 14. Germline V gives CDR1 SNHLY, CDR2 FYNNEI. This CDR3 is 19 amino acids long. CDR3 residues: CASSLTSGGAVGWSDTQYF. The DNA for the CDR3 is TGTGCCAGCAGTCTGACTAGCGGGGGGGCTGTCGGTTGGTCAGATACGCAGTATTTT.

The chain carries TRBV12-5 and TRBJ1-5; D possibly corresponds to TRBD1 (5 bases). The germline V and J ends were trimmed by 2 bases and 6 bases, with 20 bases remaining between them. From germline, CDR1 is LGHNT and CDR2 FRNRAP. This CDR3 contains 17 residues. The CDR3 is CASGLRARGVIGQPQHF. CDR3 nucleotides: TGTGCTAGTGGTTTGAGGGCCCGGGGGGTGATAGGTCAGCCCCAGCATTTT.

CDR3 sequence (DNA): TGTGCCAGCAGCAGGGGGGCGGAGAACGAGCAGTACTTC. It translates to CASSRGAENEQYF. This chain uses TRBV6-5 with TRBJ2-7; perhaps TRBD1 as D (7 bases). The germline V gene has CDR1 MNHEY and CDR2 SVGAGI. The CDR3 spans 13 residues. V lost 6 bases, J lost 5 bases, and 14 bases lay in between.

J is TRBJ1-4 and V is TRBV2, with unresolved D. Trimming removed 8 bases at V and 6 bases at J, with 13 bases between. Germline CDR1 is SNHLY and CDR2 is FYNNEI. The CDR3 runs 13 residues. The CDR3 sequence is CASRRDTDEKLFF. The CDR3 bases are TGTGCCAGCCGACGGGATACGGATGAAAAACTGTTTTTT.

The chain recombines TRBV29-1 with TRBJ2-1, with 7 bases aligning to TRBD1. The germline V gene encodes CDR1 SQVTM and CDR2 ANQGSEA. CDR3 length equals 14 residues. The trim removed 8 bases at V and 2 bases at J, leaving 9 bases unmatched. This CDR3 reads CSSMGTGAYNEQFF. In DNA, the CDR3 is TGCAGCTCAATGGGTACAGGGGCCTACAATGAGCAGTTCTTC.

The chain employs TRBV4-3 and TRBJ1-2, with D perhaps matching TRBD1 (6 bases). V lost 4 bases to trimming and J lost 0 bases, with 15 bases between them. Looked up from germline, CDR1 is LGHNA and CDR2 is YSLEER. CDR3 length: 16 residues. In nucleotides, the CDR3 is TGCGCCAGCAGCCGGGCTACAGGGCGCTCTAACTATGGCTACACCTTC. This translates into CASSRATGRSNYGYTF.

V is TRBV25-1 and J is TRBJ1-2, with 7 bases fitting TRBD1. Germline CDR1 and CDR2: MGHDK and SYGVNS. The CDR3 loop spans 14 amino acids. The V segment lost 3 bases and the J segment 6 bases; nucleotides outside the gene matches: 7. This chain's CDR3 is CASSDPTGLDGYTF. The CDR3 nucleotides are TGTGCCAGCAGTGACCCGACAGGGCTCGATGGCTACACCTTC.

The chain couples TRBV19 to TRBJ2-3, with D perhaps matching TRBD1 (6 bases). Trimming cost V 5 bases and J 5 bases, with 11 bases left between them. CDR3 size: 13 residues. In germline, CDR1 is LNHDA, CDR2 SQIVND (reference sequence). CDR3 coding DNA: TGTGCCAGTAGTGTACAGGGTGTAGATACGCAGTATTTT. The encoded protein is CASSVQGVDTQYF.

Here the CDR3 DNA reads TGTGCCAGTAGTATCCAGGCAGGGGGCGGCTACGAGCAGTACTTC. It codes for CASSIQAGGGYEQYF. This sequence joins TRBV19 and TRBJ2-7; 8 nucleotides line up with TRBD1. Germline V gives CDR1 LNHDA, CDR2 SQIVND (reference sequence). Unmatched junction bases numbered 7, after V lost 3 bases and J lost 3 bases. The CDR3 extends over 15 amino acids.

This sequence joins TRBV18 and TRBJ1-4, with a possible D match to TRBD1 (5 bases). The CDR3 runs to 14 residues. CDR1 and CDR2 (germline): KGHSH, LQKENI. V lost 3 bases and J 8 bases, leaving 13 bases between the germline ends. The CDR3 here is CASSPGHFREKLFF. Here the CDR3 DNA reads TGTGCCAGCTCACCCGGACACTTTAGGGAAAAACTGTTTTTT.

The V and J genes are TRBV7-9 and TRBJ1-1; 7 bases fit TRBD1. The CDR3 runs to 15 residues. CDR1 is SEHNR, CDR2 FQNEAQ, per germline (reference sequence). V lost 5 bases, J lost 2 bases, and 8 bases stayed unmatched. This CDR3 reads CASSTPQGPNTEAFF. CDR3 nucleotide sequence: TGTGCCAGCAGCACTCCACAGGGGCCCAACACTGAAGCTTTCTTT.

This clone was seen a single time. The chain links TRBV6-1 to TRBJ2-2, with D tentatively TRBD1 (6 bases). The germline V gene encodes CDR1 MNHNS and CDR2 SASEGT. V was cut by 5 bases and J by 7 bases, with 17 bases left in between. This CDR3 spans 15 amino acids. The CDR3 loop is CASSPMTGVSGELFF. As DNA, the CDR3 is TGTGCCAGCAGTCCCATGACAGGAGTCAGCGGGGAGCTGTTTTTT.

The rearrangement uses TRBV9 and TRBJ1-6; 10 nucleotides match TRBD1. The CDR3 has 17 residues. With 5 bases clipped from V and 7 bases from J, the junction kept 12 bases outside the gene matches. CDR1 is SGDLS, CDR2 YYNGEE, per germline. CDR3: CASRKEGQGGSNSPLHF. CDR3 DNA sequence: TGTGCCAGCAGAAAAGAAGGACAGGGGGGATCCAATTCACCCCTCCACTTT.